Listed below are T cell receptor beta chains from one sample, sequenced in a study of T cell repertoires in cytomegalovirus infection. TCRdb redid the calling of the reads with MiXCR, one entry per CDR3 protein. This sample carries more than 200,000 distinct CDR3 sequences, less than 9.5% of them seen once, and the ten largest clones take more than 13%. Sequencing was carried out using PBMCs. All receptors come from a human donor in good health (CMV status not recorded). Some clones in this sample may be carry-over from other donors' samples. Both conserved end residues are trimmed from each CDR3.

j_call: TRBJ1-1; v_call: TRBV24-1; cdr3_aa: ATSDTEAF
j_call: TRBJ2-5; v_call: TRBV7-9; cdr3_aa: ASSLGRYQETQY
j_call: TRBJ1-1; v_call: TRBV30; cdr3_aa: AGAGGARVNTEAF
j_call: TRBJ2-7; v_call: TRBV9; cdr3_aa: ASSSAGTGVYEQY
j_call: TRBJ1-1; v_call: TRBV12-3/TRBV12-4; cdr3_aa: ASSFIRDTEAF
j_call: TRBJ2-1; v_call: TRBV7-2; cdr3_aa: ASSLERGRVSF
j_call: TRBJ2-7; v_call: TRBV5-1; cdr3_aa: ASSYTQGQDYEQY
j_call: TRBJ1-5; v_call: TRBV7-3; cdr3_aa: ASSVGPNQPQH
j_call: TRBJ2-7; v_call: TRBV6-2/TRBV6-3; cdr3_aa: ASRLDTPGSYEQY
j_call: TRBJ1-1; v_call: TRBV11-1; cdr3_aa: ASSLLWGMNTEAF
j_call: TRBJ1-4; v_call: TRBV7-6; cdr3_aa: ASSFAGGQGVC
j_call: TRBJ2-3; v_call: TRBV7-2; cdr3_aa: ASRPGRLAGTDTQY
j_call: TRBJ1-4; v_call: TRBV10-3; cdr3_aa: AISGQGNEKLF
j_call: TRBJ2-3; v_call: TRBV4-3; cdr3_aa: ASSATSGPPDTQY
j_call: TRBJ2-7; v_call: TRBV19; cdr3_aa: ASSPRGGGILYEQY
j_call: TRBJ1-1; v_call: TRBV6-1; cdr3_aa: ASSFRGNTEAF
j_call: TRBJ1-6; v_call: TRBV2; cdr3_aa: ASSVTDRGNSPLH
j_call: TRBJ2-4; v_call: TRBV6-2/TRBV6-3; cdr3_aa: ASSPSAGRNIQY
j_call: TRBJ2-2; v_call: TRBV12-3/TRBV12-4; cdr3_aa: ASSFMKSTGELF
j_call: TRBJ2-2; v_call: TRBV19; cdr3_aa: ATRQGAANTGELF
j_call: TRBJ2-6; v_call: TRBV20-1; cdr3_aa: SAKSASGGASGANVLT
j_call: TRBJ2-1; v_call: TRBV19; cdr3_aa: ASSTGTSVNEQF
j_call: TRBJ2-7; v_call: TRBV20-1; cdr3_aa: SALQGESYEQY
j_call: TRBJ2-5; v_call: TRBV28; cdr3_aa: ASSTHRQGTEETQY
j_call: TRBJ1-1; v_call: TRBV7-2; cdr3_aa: ASSLGAVVGNTEAF
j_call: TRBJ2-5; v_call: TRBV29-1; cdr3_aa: SVGSWETQY
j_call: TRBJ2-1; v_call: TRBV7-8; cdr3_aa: ASSFLPRGFNEQF
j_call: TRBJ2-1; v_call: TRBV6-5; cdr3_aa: ASSYLGREARGEQF
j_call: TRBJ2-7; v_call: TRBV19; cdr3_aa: ASSRDSNYEQY
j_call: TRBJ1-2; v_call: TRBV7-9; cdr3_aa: ASSLGTVFYGYT
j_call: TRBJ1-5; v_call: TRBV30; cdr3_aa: AFGGGNQPQH
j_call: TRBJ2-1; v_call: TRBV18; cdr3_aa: ASSPTGGNNEQF
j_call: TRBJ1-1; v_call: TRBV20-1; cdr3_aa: SASTGKQGLEAF
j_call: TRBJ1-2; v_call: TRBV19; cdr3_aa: ASSNDRIESYT
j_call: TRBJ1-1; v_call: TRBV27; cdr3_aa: ASSSQTNTEAF
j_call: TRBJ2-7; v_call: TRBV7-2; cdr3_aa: ASSPPGAPWDEQY
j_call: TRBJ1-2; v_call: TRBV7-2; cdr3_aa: ASSLTGVAGYT
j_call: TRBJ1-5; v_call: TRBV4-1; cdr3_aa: ASSQLDPKDSNQPQH
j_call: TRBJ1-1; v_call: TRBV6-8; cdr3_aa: ASSGTGTLNTEAF
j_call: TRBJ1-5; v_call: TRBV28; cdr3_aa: ASTPGGNSNQPQH
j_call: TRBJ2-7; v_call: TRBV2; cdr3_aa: ASSVNREVGEQY
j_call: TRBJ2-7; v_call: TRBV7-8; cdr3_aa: ASSLRQIPYEQY
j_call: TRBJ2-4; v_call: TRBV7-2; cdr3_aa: ASSLGRGTYMGENIQY
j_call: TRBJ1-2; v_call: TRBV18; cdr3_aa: ASSPLGQGGGYT
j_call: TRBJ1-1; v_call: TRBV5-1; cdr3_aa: ASSLAGQGVSEAF
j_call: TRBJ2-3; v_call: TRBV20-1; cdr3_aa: SASPSGLAGGADTQY
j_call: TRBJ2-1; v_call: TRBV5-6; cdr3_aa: ASSLISGGYYNEQF
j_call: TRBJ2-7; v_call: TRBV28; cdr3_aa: ASSSRTSSLYEQY
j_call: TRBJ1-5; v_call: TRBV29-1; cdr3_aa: SVGGQGGQPQH
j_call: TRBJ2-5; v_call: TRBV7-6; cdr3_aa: ASSFSSWETQY
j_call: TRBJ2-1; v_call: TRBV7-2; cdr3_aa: ASSLRHNEQF
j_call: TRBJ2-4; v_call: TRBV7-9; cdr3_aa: ASSPGTAKNIQY
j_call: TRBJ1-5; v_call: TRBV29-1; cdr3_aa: SVGYVNQPQH
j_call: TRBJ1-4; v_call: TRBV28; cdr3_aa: ASSPHGEMGEKLF
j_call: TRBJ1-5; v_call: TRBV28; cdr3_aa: ASSLSQGDQPQH